The 32 T cell receptor beta chains listed next were all sequenced from one sample in a study of graft-versus-host responses after intestinal transplantation. The antigens of these receptors remain unknown. Sequencing used immunoSEQ multiplex PCR; TCRdb keeps in-frame clones, though not all of them. The table lists about 93,000 clones, 90% to 95% of them singletons. The input for sequencing was unstimulated CD8+ T cells sorted from spleen or lymph node cells, taken before intestinal transplant. These receptors originate from a human donor who received an intestinal transplant.

The chain is built from TRBV19 and TRBJ2-1; no clear D. Trimming pared 3 bases from V and 8 bases from J, leaving 8 bases between. The length of the CDR3 is 12 residues. Germline CDR1 is LNHDA and CDR2 is SQIVND (reference sequence). The CDR3 reads CASSIPQDEQFF. The CDR3 region has the DNA TGTGCCAGTAGTATCCCCCAGGATGAGCAGTTCTTC.

This rearrangement joins TRBV9 to TRBJ2-1, with 9 bases lining up with TRBD2. V was pared by 4 bases and J by 6 bases, with 17 bases of the junction left unmatched. The CDR3 is made up of 18 amino acids. CDR1 and CDR2 from the germline V gene are SGDLS and YYNGEE. CDR3 amino acids: CASSFPNRGGGAINEQFF. CDR3 nucleotide sequence: TGTGCCAGCAGCTTTCCAAACCGCGGCGGGGGGGCGATCAATGAGCAGTTCTTC.

The chain combines TRBV7-9 with TRBJ2-1; 12 bases are a match to TRBD2. The CDR3 runs to 18 residues. CDR1 is SEHNR, CDR2 FQNEAQ, per germline (reference sequence). With 4 bases clipped from V and 1 base from J, the junction kept 8 bases outside the gene matches. CDR3 DNA: TGTGCCAGCAGCTCGGGGGGGGGACTAGCGGGTTCCTACAATGAGCAGTTCTTC. Its translation is CASSSGGGLAGSYNEQFF.

The chain combines TRBV4-3 with TRBJ1-4; no firm D call. The germline V gene encodes CDR1 LGHNA and CDR2 YSLEER. This CDR3 is 15 amino acids long. V was pared by 4 bases and J by 0 bases, with 9 bases between. Here the CDR3 reads CASSPLRATNEKLFF. In nucleotides, the CDR3 is TGCGCCAGCAGCCCCCTCCGGGCAACTAATGAAAAACTGTTTTTT.

The chain employs TRBV13 and TRBJ1-2, with D perhaps matching TRBD1 (5 bases). Trimming pared 3 bases from V and 3 bases from J, leaving 8 bases between. Germline values: CDR1 PRHDT, CDR2 FYEKMQ (reference sequence). The CDR3 loop spans 13 amino acids. For the CDR3, the DNA is TGTGCCAGCAGCTTCGGCAGGGACTATGGCTACACCTTC. Translated, it gives CASSFGRDYGYTF.

This chain joins TRBV5-1 and TRBJ2-5, with 12 bases aligning to TRBD2. With the DNA end fitting TRBJ2-7 better, the J assignment may be wrong. There are 15 residues in the CDR3. In germline, CDR1 is SGHRS, CDR2 YFSETQ. CDR3 region: CASSFRTSGAYEQYF. The CDR3 nucleotides read TGCGCCAGCAGCTTCCGGACTAGCGGGGCCTACGAGCAGTACTTC.

CDR3 nucleotide sequence: TGTGCCAGCAGCCCGGGACTAGCGGGAGTTGAGACCCAGTACTTC. As protein: CASSPGLAGVETQYF. V is TRBV7-8 and J is TRBJ2-5, with 14 bases identical to TRBD2. V trimming: 5 bases; J trimming: 5 bases; junction bases outside the gene matches: 4. The CDR3 is 15 amino acids. CDR1 SGHVS and CDR2 FQNEAQ come from the germline V gene. The entire variable domain, with the rest obtained from reference TRBV7-8 and TRBJ2-5, is as follows: GAGVSQSPRYKVAKRGQDVALRCDPISGHVSLFWYQQALGQGPEFLTYFQNEAQLDKSGLPSDRFFAERPEGSVSTLKIQRTQQEDSAVYLCASSPGLAGVETQYFGPGTRLLVL.

The CDR3 sequence is CASSFMGAGEAFF. The CDR3 coding sequence is TGTGCCAGCAGTTTTATGGGGGCAGGTGAAGCTTTCTTT. The chain combines TRBV28 with TRBJ1-1; D is possibly TRBD1 (6 bases). The CDR3 is 13 amino acids. CDR1 and CDR2 (germline): MDHEN, SYDVKM. With 3 bases removed from V and 7 bases from J, the gap between germline ends came to 12 bases.

This clone has only a few counts. This sequence joins TRBV6-5 and TRBJ1-1, with 9 bases that match TRBD1. Trimming cost V 6 bases and J 5 bases; bases outside gene matches: 4. The CDR3 is 13 residues long. The V gene's germline CDR1 is MNHEY and CDR2 SVGAGI. CDR3 loop: CASSVGTGTEAFF. CDR3 in DNA: TGTGCCAGCAGCGTTGGGACAGGGACTGAAGCTTTCTTT.

The chain carries TRBV19 and TRBJ1-5; 7 bases line up with TRBD1. Germline trimming cut 4 bases from V and 0 bases from J; bases unmatched to any gene: 18. Germline V gives CDR1 LNHDA, CDR2 SQIVND (reference sequence). There are 20 residues in the CDR3. This chain's CDR3 is CASSTNKGGDSLYSNQPQHF. Written as DNA, the CDR3 is TGTGCCAGTAGTACCAATAAAGGCGGGGACAGCCTTTATAGCAATCAGCCCCAGCATTTT.

The chain employs TRBV7-9 and TRBJ2-2; TRBD1 might be the D (6 bases). Trimming removed 1 base at V and 0 bases at J, with 9 bases between. The CDR3 length is 16 residues. Germline V gene sequence: CDR1 SEHNR, CDR2 FQNEAQ (reference sequence). In DNA, the CDR3 is TGTGCCAGCAGCTTAGTAGGGACACCGAACACCGGGGAGCTGTTTTTT. It yields the protein CASSLVGTPNTGELFF.

The rearrangement uses TRBV5-5 and TRBJ1-2; 7 nucleotides match TRBD1. This CDR3 comprises 15 residues. Losses at the gene ends were 4 bases for V and 4 bases for J; bases not matched to a gene: 10. In germline, CDR1 is SGHKS, CDR2 YYEKEE (reference sequence). The CDR3 is CASSGSNRGGYGYTF. As DNA, the CDR3 is TGTGCCAGCAGCGGAAGCAACAGGGGCGGCTATGGCTACACCTTC.

The chain is built from TRBV27 and TRBJ1-5; D is uncertain. With 0 bases removed from V and 0 bases from J, the gap between germline ends came to 6 bases. The CDR3 is 15 amino acids. CDR1 is MNHEY and CDR2 is SMNVEV in the germline V gene (reference sequence). The chain's CDR3 is CASSLSAVSNQPQHF. Written as DNA, the CDR3 is TGTGCCAGCAGTTTATCGGCAGTTAGCAATCAGCCCCAGCATTTT.

The chain has TRBV7-9 and TRBJ2-2, with 16 bases aligning to TRBD2. V trimming: 10 bases; J trimming: 3 bases; junction bases outside the gene matches: 5. The CDR3 runs to 16 residues. Germline V gene sequence: CDR1 SEHNR, CDR2 FQNEAQ (reference sequence). The CDR3 is CATPGTSGRDTGELFF. The DNA for the CDR3 is TGTGCCACTCCGGGGACTAGCGGGAGGGACACCGGGGAGCTGTTTTTT.

The V call is TRBV27, the J call TRBJ1-2; D ambiguous. Germline assignment: CDR1 MNHEY and CDR2 SMNVEV (reference sequence). CDR3 size: 14 residues. V lost 4 bases and J lost 2, with 11 bases in between. The CDR3 spells CASSYSGTNYGYTF. DNA for the CDR3: TGTGCCAGCAGTTATTCAGGAACGAACTATGGCTACACCTTC.

The chain employs TRBV4-1 and TRBJ2-1; 7 bases align to TRBD1. The junction had 3 bases not matched to a gene; V was cut back by 4 bases and J by 0 bases. Looked up from germline, CDR1 is MGHRA and CDR2 is YSYEKL. The CDR3 loop spans 15 amino acids. The CDR3 nucleotides read TGCGCCAGCAGCCGGTGGGACAGCTCCTACAATGAGCAGTTCTTC. Protein: CASSRWDSSYNEQFF.

The chain carries TRBV27 and TRBJ2-1; TRBD2 might be the D (5 bases). This CDR3 has 13 residues. Looked up from germline, CDR1 is MNHEY and CDR2 is SMNVEV (reference sequence). V lost 6 bases and J 4 bases, leaving 10 bases between the germline ends. Here the CDR3 reads CASRPTGYNEQFF. The CDR3 bases are TGTGCCAGCAGACCGACGGGATACAATGAGCAGTTCTTC.

The gene calls are TRBV4-1 and TRBJ2-1; TRBD2 matches at 14 bases. This CDR3 region has 15 residues. Germline V CDR1 and CDR2: MGHRA, YSYEKL. The ends lost 6 bases at V and 5 bases at J; junction bases unmatched: 3. The CDR3 here is CASRRGLAGDNEQFF. CDR3 nucleotides: TGCGCCAGCAGGCGGGGACTAGCGGGAGACAATGAGCAGTTCTTC.

This sequence joins TRBV19 and TRBJ2-7, with D unresolved. Between the trimmed V and J ends, which lost 5 bases and 5 bases, there was a span of 13 bases. This CDR3 has 13 residues. Germline CDR1 reads LNHDA; CDR2 reads SQIVND (reference sequence). This CDR3 reads CASSSGRINEQYF. The CDR3 nucleotides are TGTGCCAGTAGTTCCGGCAGGATCAACGAGCAGTACTTC.

The gene calls are TRBV11-2 and TRBJ2-5; tentative D call: TRBD2 (5 bases). This CDR3 has 13 amino acids. Between the trimmed V and J ends, which lost 3 bases and 2 bases, there was a span of 7 bases. The germline V gene has CDR1 SGHAT and CDR2 FQNNGV. The CDR3 spells CASSLGAQETQYF. Here the CDR3 DNA reads TGTGCCAGCAGCTTGGGAGCGCAAGAGACCCAGTACTTC.

With respect to this clone: Since the CDR3 does not end with the conserved phenylalanine or tryptophan, this likely comes from a read error. The DNA is left out, because the CDR3 cannot be placed on it with certainty; the CDR3 is given as TCRdb lists it. The rearrangement uses TRBV6-6 and TRBJ1-1; the DNA was not used to check the table's D call, TRBD1. The CDR3 is 8 residues long, ends included. From germline, CDR1 is MNHNY and CDR2 SVGAGI (reference sequence). This CDR3 reads CVSEMGQI.

The chain combines TRBV10-3 with TRBJ1-1; tentatively, D is TRBD1 (6 bases). The CDR3 covers 15 residues. Germline V gene sequence: CDR1 ENHRY, CDR2 SYGVKD. The V end lost 2 bases, the J end lost 3 bases, and 13 bases lay between the germline ends. CDR3 coding DNA: TGTGCCATCAGTGAGGCCACAGGGATGGACACTGAAGCTTTCTTT. Translated, it gives CAISEATGMDTEAFF.

As DNA, the CDR3 is TGTGCCAGTAGTACAGGGTCTTATAGCACAGATACGCAGTATTTT. Protein sequence: CASSTGSYSTDTQYF. The chain has TRBV19 and TRBJ2-3, with a possible D match to TRBD1 (5 bases). V was trimmed by 4 bases and J by 0 bases, leaving 11 bases between them. Germline CDR1 reads LNHDA; CDR2 reads SQIVND (reference sequence). CDR3 length: 15 residues.

This chain links TRBV7-7 with TRBJ2-2; D possibly corresponds to TRBD2 (6 bases). Germline V lookup: CDR1 SSHAT, CDR2 FNYEAQ (reference sequence). V lost 1 base and J 2 bases, leaving 11 bases between the germline ends. The CDR3 is made up of 16 amino acids. CDR3 sequence reads: CASSLGLAVNTGELFF. The DNA of the CDR3 is TGTGCCAGCAGCTTAGGGTTAGCGGTAAACACCGGGGAGCTGTTTTTT.

V usage is TRBV6-5 and J usage is TRBJ2-2; D remains ambiguous. Germline V gene lookup returns CDR1 MNHEY and CDR2 SVGAGI. Deletions cut 0 bases from V and 6 bases from J, with 5 bases between. The CDR3 is 13 residues long. CDR3 residues: CASSYSAAGELFF. CDR3 sequence (DNA): TGTGCCAGCAGTTACTCGGCAGCCGGGGAGCTGTTTTTT.

This chain joins TRBV19 and TRBJ1-2; D unresolved. This CDR3 has 14 amino acids. The V end was cut by 7 bases, the J end by 6 bases, with 18 bases between. CDR1 and CDR2 (germline): LNHDA, SQIVND (reference sequence). The CDR3 is CASTPLSGYHGYTF. The CDR3 coding sequence is TGTGCCAGTACTCCCCTAAGCGGGTATCATGGCTACACCTTC.

The V call is TRBV11-1, the J call TRBJ1-1; 9 bases agree with TRBD1. The ends lost 10 bases at V and 4 bases at J; junction bases unmatched: 16. The germline CDR1 and CDR2 sequences are SGHAT and FQDESV (reference sequence). The CDR3 consists of 16 residues. The chain's CDR3 is CATATGTGPYTTEAFF. The CDR3 DNA follows: TGTGCCACCGCGACCGGGACAGGGCCGTATACCACTGAAGCTTTCTTT.

The gene calls are TRBV28 and TRBJ2-7, with a tentative D call TRBD1 (6 bases). The length of the CDR3 is 11 residues. V gave up 11 bases and J gave up 2 bases, with 10 bases separating them. Looked up from germline, CDR1 is MDHEN and CDR2 is SYDVKM. The CDR3 here is CAWGRTYEQYF. In DNA form, the CDR3 reads TGTGCCTGGGGGCGGACCTACGAGCAGTACTTC.

The chain combines TRBV19 with TRBJ2-2, with 11 bases identical to TRBD2. The V segment lost 7 bases and the J segment 1 base; nucleotides outside the gene matches: 5. The CDR3 extends over 16 amino acids. Germline CDR1 reads LNHDA; CDR2 reads SQIVND (reference sequence). The DNA of the CDR3 is TGTGCCAGTAAGCTCCTAGCGGGGGGGAACACCGGGGAGCTGTTTTTT. Residues: CASKLLAGGNTGELFF. Combining the CDR3 with reference TRBV19 and TRBJ2-2 gives the whole variable domain DGGITQSPKYLFRKEGQNVTLSCEQNLNHDAMYWYRQDPGQGLRLIYYSQIVNDFQKGDIAEGYSVSREKKESFPLTVTSAQKNPTAFYLCASKLLAGGNTGELFFGEGSRLTVL.

This chain links TRBV2 with TRBJ2-2; TRBD2 aligns across 7 bases. The CDR3 loop spans 15 amino acids. V was pared by 3 bases and J by 4 bases, with 5 bases of the junction left unmatched. Per the germline V gene, CDR1 is SNHLY and CDR2 is FYNNEI. This CDR3 is CASSEFAGVTGELFF. Here the CDR3 DNA reads TGTGCCAGCAGTGAGTTCGCGGGAGTCACCGGGGAGCTGTTTTTT.

The chain uses TRBV5-4 and TRBJ1-2, with D hard to call. The CDR3 has 16 amino acids. Germline V gives CDR1 SGHNT, CDR2 YYREEE (reference sequence). Deletions cut 4 bases from V and 4 bases from J, with 20 bases between. DNA for the CDR3: TGTGCCAGCAGCCTAGATGCGGCGGTTTCGGGCTATGGCTACACCTTC. It codes for CASSLDAAVSGYGYTF.

This chain joins TRBV27 and TRBJ1-2; D uncertain. The germline V and J ends were trimmed by 4 bases and 6 bases, with 18 bases remaining between them. The V gene's germline CDR1 is MNHEY and CDR2 SMNVEV (reference sequence). This CDR3 is 15 amino acids long. CDR3 sequence reads: CASSSRAVGANGYTF. CDR3 coding DNA: TGTGCCAGCAGTTCGCGCGCTGTGGGAGCGAATGGCTACACCTTC.